This is a list of T cell receptor beta chains from one sample in a study of T-cell memory formation after mild COVID-19. MiXCR was run by TCRdb on the 5' RACE reads, yielding one entry per CDR3 protein. The sample has more than 450,000 distinct CDR3 sequences; roughly 17% are singletons. Material for sequencing was PBMCs or a T cell subset sorted from them (not recorded which). Receptors originate from an adult woman who had mild COVID-19 (a few samples of this study predate the infection). Cell type and time point are not known. Each CDR3 is given with its conserved first and last residue. A D gene is named only where the DNA matches it firmly. Rows give clone size only sometimes, using once, few, many, or a class for an expanded clone.

clone size: few
D gene: TRBD1
J gene: TRBJ2-7
V gene: TRBV2
CDR3 DNA: TGTGCCAGCGCTACTGGGGTTCGGGGAACAGGGGAGATCTACGAGCAGTACTTC
CDR3 protein: CASATGVRGTGEIYEQYF

clone size: few
D gene: NA
J gene: TRBJ1-2
V gene: TRBV20-1
CDR3 DNA: TGCAGTGCTAGAGATCGCCCATGGCAGGAGGACTATGGCTACACCTTC
CDR3 protein: CSARDRPWQEDYGYTF

clone size: NA
D gene: TRBD2
J gene: TRBJ2-5
V gene: TRBV6-5
CDR3 DNA: TGTGCCAGCAGTTCCCCCAGCGGGAGAGAGGAGACCCAGTACTTC
CDR3 protein: CASSSPSGREETQYF

clone size: few
D gene: TRBD2
J gene: TRBJ2-2
V gene: TRBV5-6
CDR3 DNA: TGTGCCAGCAGCGAGGAGGTTCTAGCGGGGGTGACCGGGGAGCTGTTTTTT
CDR3 protein: CASSEEVLAGVTGELFF

clone size: NA
D gene: NA
J gene: TRBJ2-2
V gene: TRBV12-3/TRBV12-4
CDR3 DNA: TGTGCCAGCCAGGGCACCGGGGAGCTGTTTTTT
CDR3 protein: CASQGTGELFF

clone size: few
D gene: TRBD1
J gene: TRBJ1-2
V gene: TRBV7-9
CDR3 DNA: TGTGCCAGCAGCATTACAGGGGATAACTATGGCTACACCTTC
CDR3 protein: CASSITGDNYGYTF

clone size: many
D gene: TRBD2
J gene: TRBJ2-7
V gene: TRBV20-1
CDR3 DNA: TGCAGTGCTAGAGTTGGGGGACTAGCGTACTCCTACGAGCAGTACTTC
CDR3 protein: CSARVGGLAYSYEQYF

clone size: few
D gene: TRBD1
J gene: TRBJ1-1
V gene: TRBV10-3
CDR3 DNA: TGTGCCATCAGGGGACAGGGGTCGAGGAACACTGAAGCTTTCTTT
CDR3 protein: CAIRGQGSRNTEAFF

clone size: NA
D gene: NA
J gene: TRBJ2-2
V gene: TRBV2
CDR3 DNA: TGTGCCAGCGGGGGAGGCAGGGAGCTGTTTTTT
CDR3 protein: CASGGGRELFF

clone size: NA
D gene: TRBD2
J gene: TRBJ2-7
V gene: TRBV9
CDR3 DNA: TGTGCCAGCAGCGTCGCGGGAGCGTTCGGCTACGAGCAGTACTTC
CDR3 protein: CASSVAGAFGYEQYF

clone size: few
D gene: TRBD2
J gene: TRBJ2-1
V gene: TRBV7-2
CDR3 DNA: TGTGCCAGCAGCTCCCGACTAGCGGGGGGCCGGGATGAGCAGTTCTTC
CDR3 protein: CASSSRLAGGRDEQFF

clone size: NA
D gene: NA
J gene: TRBJ1-1
V gene: TRBV6-5
CDR3 DNA: TGTGCCAGCAAAGGAAGAGGGATGAACACTGAAGCTTTCTTT
CDR3 protein: CASKGRGMNTEAFF

clone size: few
D gene: NA
J gene: TRBJ2-2
V gene: TRBV7-2
CDR3 DNA: TGTGCCAGCAGCGCCTCCGGGAAGACGTCGGGCACCGGGGAGCTGTTTTTT
CDR3 protein: CASSASGKTSGTGELFF

clone size: NA
D gene: TRBD1
J gene: TRBJ2-7
V gene: TRBV27
CDR3 DNA: TGTGCCAGCAGTCATTCCGGGACAGGGGGTTCCTACGAGCAGTACTTC
CDR3 protein: CASSHSGTGGSYEQYF

clone size: NA
D gene: NA
J gene: TRBJ2-7
V gene: TRBV7-9
CDR3 DNA: TGTGCCAGCAGCTTAGCGAGACGTAATCCTAACGACGAGCAGTACTTC
CDR3 protein: CASSLARRNPNDEQYF

clone size: NA
D gene: NA
J gene: TRBJ1-1
V gene: TRBV5-1
CDR3 DNA: TGCGCCAGCAGCCCGTACAGGAGTAACACTGAAGCTTTCTTT
CDR3 protein: CASSPYRSNTEAFF

clone size: NA
D gene: NA
J gene: TRBJ2-7
V gene: TRBV7-9
CDR3 DNA: TGTGCCAGCAGCTCCGGGGGCCAGGGGTGGTACGAGCAGTACTTC
CDR3 protein: CASSSGGQGWYEQYF